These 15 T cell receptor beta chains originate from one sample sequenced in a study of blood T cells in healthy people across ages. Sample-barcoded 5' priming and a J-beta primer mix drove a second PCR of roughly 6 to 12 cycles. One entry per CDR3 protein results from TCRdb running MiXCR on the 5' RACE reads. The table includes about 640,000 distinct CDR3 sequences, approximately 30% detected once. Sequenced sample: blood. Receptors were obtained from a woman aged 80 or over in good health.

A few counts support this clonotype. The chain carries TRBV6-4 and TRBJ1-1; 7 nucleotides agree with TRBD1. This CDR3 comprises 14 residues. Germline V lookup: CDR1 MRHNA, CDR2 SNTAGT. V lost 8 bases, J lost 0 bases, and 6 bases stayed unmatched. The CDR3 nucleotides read TGTGCCAGCCCAGGGGGACAGATGAACACTGAAGCTTTCTTT. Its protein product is CASPGGQMNTEAFF.

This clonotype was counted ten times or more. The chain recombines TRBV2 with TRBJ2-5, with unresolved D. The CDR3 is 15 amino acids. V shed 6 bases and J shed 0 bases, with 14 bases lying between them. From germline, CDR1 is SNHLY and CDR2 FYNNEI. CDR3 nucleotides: TGTGCCAGCAGGGCAATGGTGGCCAACCAAGAGACCCAGTACTTC. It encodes CASRAMVANQETQYF.

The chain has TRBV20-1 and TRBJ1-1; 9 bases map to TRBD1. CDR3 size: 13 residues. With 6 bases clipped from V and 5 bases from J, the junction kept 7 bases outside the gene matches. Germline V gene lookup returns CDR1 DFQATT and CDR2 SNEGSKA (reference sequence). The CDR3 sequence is CSAEGQGDTEAFF. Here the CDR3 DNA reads TGCAGTGCGGAGGGACAGGGAGATACTGAAGCTTTCTTT.

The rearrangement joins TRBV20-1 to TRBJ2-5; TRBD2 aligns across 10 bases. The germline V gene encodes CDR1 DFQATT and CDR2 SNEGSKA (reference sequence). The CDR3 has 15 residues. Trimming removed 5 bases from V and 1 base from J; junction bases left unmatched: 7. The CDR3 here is CSAPDLAGVQETQYF. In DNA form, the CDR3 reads TGCAGTGCTCCAGATCTAGCGGGGGTCCAAGAGACCCAGTACTTC.

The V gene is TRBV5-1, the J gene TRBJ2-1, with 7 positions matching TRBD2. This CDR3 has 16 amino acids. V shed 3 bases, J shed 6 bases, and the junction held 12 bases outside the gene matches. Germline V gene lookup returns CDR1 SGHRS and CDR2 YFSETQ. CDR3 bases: TGCGCCAGCAGCTGGGGCGGGAGCGCCCGTGGCAATGAGCAGTTCTTC. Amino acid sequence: CASSWGGSARGNEQFF. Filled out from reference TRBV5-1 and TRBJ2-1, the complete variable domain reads KAGVTQTPRYLIKTRGQQVTLSCSPISGHRSVSWYQQTPGQGLQFLFEYFSETQRNKGNFPGRFSGRQFSNSRSEMNVSTLELGDSALYLCASSWGGSARGNEQFFGPGTRLTVL.

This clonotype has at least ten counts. For the CDR3, the DNA is TGTGCCAGCAGCTCGCCTGGTACGGGGGGCGAGCAGTACTTC. Translated: CASSSPGTGGEQYF. The chain links TRBV5-5 to TRBJ2-7, with TRBD2 identical over 7 bases. Trimming at V came to 3 bases and at J to 6 bases, leaving 9 bases not matched to a gene. The germline CDR1 and CDR2 sequences are SGHKS and YYEKEE (reference sequence). CDR3 length: 14 amino acids.

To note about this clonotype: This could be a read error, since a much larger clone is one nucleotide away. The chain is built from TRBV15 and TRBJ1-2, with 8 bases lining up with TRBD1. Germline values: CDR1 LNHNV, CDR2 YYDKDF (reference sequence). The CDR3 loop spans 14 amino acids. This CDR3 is CAASREQGDYGYTF. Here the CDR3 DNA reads TGTGCCGCCAGCAGAGAACAGGGGGACTATGGCTACACCTTC.

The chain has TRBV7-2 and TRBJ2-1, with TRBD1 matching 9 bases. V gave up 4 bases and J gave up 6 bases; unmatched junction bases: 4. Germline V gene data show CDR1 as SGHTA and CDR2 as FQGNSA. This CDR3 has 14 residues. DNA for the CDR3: TGTGCCAGCAGCTCGAGGGGACAGGGCAATGAGCAGTTCTTC. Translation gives CASSSRGQGNEQFF.

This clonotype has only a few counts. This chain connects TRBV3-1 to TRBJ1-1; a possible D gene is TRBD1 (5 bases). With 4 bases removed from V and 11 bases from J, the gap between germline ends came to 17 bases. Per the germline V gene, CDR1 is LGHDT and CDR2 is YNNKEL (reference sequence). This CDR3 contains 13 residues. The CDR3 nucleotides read TGTGCCAGCAGCCCTACCGTAGAGGGGAACGCTTTCTTT. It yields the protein CASSPTVEGNAFF.

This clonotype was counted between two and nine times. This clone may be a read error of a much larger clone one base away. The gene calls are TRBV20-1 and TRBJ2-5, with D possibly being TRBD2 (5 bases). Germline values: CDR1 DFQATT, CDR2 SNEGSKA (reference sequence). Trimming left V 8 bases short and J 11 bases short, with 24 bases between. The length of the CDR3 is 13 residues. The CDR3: CSISRTDANEQYF. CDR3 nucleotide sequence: TGCAGTATCTCCAGGACTGACGCCAATGAGCAGTACTTC.

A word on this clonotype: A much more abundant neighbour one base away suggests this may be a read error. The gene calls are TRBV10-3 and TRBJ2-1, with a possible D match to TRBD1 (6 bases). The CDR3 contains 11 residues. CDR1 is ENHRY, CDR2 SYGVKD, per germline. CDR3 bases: TGTGTCATCAGGGGATACAATGAGCAGTTCTTC. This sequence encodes CVIRGYNEQFF.

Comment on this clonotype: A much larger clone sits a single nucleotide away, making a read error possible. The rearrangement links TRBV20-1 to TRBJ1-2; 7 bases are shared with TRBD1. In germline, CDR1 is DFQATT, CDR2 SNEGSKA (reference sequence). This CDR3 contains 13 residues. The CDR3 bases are TGCGGTGCGTGGGACAGCTTTAACTATGGCTACACCTTC. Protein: CGAWDSFNYGYTF.

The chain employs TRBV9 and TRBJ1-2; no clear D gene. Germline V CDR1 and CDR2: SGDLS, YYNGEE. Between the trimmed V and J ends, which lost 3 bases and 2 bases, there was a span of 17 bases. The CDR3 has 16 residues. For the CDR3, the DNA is TGTGCCAGCAGCGGAGACGGGGTGGGAGAGAACTATGGCTACACCTTC. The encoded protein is CASSGDGVGENYGYTF.

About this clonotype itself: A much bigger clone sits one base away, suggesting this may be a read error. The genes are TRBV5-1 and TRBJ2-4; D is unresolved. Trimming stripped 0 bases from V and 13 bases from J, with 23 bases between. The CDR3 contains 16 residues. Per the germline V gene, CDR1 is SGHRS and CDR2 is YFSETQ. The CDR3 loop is CASSLEVLGSYNEQYF. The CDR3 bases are TGCGCCAGCAGCTTGGAAGTTCTAGGATCCTACAATGAGCAGTACTTC.

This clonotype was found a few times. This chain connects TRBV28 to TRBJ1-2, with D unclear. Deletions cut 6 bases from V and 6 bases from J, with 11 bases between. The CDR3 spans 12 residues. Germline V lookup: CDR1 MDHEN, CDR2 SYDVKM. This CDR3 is CASRSAMDGYTF. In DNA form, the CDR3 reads TGTGCCAGCAGGTCCGCGATGGATGGCTACACCTTC.